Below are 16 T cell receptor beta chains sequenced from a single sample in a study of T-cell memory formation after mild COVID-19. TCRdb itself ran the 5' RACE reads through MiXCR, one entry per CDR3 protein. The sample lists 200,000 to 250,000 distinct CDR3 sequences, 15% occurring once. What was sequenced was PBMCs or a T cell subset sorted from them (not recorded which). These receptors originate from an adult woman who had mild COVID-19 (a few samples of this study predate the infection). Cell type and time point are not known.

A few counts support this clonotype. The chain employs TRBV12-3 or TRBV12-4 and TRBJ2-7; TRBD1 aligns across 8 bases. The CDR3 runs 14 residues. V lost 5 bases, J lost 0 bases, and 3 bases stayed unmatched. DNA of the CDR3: TGTGCCAGCAGTCAAGGGACAGGCTCCTACGAGCAGTACTTC. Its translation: CASSQGTGSYEQYF.

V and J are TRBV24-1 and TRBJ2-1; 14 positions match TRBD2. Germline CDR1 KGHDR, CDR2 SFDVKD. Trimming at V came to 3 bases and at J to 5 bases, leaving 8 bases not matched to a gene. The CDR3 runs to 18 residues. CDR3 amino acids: CATSDLPGLAGVHNEQFF. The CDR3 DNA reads TGTGCCACCAGTGATCTGCCGGGACTAGCGGGGGTGCACAATGAGCAGTTCTTC.

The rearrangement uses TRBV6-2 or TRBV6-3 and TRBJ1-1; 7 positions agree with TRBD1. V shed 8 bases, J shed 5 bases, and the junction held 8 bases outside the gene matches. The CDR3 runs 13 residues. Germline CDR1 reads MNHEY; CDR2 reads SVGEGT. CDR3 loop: CASARDRQTEAFF. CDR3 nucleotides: TGTGCCAGCGCCCGGGACAGACAGACTGAAGCTTTCTTT.

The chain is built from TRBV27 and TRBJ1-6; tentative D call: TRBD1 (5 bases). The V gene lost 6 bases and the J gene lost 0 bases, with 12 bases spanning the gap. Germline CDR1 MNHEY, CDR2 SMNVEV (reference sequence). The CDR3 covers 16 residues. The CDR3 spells CASRLTQGSYNSPLHF. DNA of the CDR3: TGTGCCAGCAGGTTAACCCAGGGCTCCTATAATTCACCCCTCCACTTT.

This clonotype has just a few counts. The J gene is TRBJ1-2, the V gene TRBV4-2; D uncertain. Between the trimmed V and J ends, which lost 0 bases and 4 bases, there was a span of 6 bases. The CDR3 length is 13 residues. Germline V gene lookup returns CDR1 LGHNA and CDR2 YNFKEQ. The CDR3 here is CASSQDGAYGYTF. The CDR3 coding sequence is TGTGCCAGCAGCCAAGATGGTGCCTATGGCTACACCTTC.

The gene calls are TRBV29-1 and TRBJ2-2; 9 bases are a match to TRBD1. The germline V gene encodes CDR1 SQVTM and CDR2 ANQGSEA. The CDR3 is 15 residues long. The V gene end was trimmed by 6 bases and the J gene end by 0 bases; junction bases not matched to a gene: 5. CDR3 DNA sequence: TGCAGCGTACGGACAGGGGCCGCGAACACCGGGGAGCTGTTTTTT. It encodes CSVRTGAANTGELFF.

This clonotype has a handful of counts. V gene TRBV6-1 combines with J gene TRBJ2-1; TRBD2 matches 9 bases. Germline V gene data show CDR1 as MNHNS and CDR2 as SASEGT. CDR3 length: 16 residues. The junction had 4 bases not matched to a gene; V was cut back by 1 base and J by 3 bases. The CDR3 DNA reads TGTGCCAGCAGTGAAGATGCTAGCGGGATCTACAATGAGCAGTTCTTC. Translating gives CASSEDASGIYNEQFF.

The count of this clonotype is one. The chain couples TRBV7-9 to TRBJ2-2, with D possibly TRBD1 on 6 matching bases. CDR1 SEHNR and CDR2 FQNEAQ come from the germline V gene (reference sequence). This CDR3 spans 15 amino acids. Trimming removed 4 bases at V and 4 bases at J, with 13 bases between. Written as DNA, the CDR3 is TGTGCCAGCAGCTCTTTGACAGGTCCCACCGGGGAGCTGTTTTTT. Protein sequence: CASSSLTGPTGELFF.

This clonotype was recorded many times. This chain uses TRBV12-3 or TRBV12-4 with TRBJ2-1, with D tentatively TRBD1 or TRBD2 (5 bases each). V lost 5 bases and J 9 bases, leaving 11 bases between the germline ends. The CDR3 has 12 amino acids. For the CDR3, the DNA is TGTGCCAGCAGTCGCAGAGGGGTTGAGCAGTTCTTC. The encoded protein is CASSRRGVEQFF.

The chain's CDR3 is CASSPLRDRVDNEQFF. Written as DNA, the CDR3 is TGTGCCAGCAGTCCCCTCCGGGACAGGGTGGACAATGAGCAGTTCTTC. The chain links TRBV6-2 or TRBV6-3 to TRBJ2-1; 9 nucleotides agree with TRBD1. Germline CDR1 and CDR2: MNHEY and SVGEGT. The J segment lost 5 bases and the V segment lost 5 bases, leaving 10 bases of the junction unmatched. The CDR3 runs 16 residues.

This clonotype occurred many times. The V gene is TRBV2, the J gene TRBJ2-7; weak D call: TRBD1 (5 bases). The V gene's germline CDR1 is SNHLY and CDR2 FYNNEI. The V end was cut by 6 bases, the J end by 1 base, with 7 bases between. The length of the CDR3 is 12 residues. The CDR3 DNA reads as TGTGCCAGCAGACAGGTTTCCTACGAGCAGTACTTC. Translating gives CASRQVSYEQYF.

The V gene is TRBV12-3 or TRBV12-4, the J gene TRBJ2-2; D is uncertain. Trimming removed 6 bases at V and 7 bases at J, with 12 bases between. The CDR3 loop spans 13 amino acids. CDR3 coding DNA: TGTGCCAGCAGCCCAAGTAGAGTCGGGGAGCTGTTTTTT. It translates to CASSPSRVGELFF.

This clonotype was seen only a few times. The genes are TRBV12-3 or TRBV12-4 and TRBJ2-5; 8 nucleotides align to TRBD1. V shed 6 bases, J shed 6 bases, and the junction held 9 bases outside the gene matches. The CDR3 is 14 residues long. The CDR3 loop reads CASRSTGVGKTQYF. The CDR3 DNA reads TGTGCCAGCAGATCGACAGGGGTCGGGAAGACCCAGTACTTC.

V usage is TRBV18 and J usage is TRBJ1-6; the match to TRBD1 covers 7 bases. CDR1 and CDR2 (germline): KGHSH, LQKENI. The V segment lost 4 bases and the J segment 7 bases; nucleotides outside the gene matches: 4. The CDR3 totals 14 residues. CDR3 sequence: CASSQGAGNSPLHF. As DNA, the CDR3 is TGTGCCAGCTCACAGGGGGCGGGCAATTCACCCCTCCACTTT.

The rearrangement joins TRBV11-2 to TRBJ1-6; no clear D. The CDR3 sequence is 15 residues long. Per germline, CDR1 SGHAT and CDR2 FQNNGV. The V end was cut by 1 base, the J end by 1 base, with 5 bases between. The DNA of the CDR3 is TGTGCCAGCAGCTTAGTGGGGTCCTATAATTCACCCCTCCACTTT. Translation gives CASSLVGSYNSPLHF.

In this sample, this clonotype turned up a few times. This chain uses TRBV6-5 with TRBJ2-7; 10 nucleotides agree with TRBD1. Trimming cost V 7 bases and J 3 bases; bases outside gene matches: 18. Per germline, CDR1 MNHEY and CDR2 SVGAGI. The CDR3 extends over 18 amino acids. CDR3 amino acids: CASIPPRVTGQGIYEQYF. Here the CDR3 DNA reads TGTGCCAGCATCCCGCCAAGGGTCACGGGACAGGGGATCTACGAGCAGTACTTC.